This T cell receptor (beta chain) was retrieved from a study of regulatory T cells in long-lasting Graves disease. This clonotype was counted at least ten times. This CDR3 is built from 16 residues. Germline V gene lookup returns CDR1 SNHLY and CDR2 FYNNEI. J was trimmed by 2 bases and V by 6 bases; bases with no gene match: 8. Construction of TCR beta libraries relied on iRepertoire HTBI primers and on Arm-PCR targeting CDR3 regions. In TCRdb, the multiplex PCR reads were re-called with MiXCR into one record per CDR3 protein. This table has around 460,000 distinct CDR3 sequences, around 15% appearing once. Time point meaning: newly diagnosed GD, antithyroid drugs for less than 3 months. Construction of the TCR library relied on RNA isolated from PBMCs. The same data also went into a second study, on T cells in Graves' hyperthyroidism and ophthalmopathy. As that study records: Stable disease denoted Graves' hyperthyroidism without ophthalmopathy progression within 18 months. Recently diagnosed hyperthyroidism of less than 2 months' duration affected patients aged 18 to 65.

This clonotype was obtained from a woman between 50 and 59 years old with Graves disease. This chain joins TRBV2 and TRBJ2-1; the match to TRBD1 covers 9 bases. Material: peripheral blood mononuclear cells (PBMCs), obtained at new diagnosis, from a patient treated with antithyroid drugs. The CDR3 coding sequence is TGTGCCAGCAGAACACCCGGGACAGGGCCCTACAATGAGCAGTTCTTC. The encoded protein is CASRTPGTGPYNEQFF.